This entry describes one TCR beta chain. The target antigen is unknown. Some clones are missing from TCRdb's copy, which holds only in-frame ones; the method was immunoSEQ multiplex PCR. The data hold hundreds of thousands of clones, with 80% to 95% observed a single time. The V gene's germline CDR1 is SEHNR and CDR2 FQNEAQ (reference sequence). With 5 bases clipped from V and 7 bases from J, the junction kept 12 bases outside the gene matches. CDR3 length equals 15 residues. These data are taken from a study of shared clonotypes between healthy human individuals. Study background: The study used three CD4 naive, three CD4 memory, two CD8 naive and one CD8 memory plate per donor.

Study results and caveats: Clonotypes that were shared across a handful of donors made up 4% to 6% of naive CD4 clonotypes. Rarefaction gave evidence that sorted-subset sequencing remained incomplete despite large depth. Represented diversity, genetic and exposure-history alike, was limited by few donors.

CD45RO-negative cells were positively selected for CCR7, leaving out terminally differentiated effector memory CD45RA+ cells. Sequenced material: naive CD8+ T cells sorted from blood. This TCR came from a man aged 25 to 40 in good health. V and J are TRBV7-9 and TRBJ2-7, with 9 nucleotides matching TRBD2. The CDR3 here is CASSSLAGTFFEQYF. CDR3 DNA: TGTGCCAGCAGCAGTCTAGCGGGAACCTTTTTTGAGCAGTACTTC.